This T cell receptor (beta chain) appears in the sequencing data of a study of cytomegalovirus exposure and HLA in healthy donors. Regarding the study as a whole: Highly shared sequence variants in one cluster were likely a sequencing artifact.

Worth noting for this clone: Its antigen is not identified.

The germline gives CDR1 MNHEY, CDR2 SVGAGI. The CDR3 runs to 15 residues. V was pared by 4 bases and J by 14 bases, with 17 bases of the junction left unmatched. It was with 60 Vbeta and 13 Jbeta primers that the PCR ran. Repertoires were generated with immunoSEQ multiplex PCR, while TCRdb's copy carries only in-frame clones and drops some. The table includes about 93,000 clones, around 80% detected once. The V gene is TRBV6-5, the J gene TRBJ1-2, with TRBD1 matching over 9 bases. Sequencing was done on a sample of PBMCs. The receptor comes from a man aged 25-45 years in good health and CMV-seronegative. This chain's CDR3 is CASSSTGGIWGVWTF. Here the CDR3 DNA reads TGTGCCAGCAGTTCAACAGGGGGCATTTGGGGTGTTTGGACCTTC.